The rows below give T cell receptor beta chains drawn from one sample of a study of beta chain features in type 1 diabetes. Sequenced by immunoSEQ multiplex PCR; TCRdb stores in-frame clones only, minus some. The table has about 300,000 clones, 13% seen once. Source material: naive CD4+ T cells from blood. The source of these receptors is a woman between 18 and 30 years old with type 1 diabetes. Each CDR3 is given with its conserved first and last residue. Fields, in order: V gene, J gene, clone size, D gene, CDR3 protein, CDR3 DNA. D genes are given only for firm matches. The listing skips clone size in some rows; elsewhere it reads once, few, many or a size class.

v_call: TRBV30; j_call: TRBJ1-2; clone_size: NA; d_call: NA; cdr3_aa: CAWSSGHGYTF; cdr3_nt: TGTGCCTGGAGTTCAGGGCATGGCTACACCTTC
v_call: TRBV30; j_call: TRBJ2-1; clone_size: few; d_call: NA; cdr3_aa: CAWRGSGREQFF; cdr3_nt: TGTGCCTGGAGGGGGAGTGGGAGGGAGCAGTTCTTC
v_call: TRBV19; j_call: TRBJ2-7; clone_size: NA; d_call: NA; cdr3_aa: CASSIVEGAYEQYF; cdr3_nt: TGTGCCAGTAGTATAGTTGAGGGGGCCTACGAGCAGTACTTC
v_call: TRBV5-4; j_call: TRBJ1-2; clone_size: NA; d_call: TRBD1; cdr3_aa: CASSWDRGDYGYTF; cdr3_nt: TGTGCCAGCAGCTGGGACAGGGGAGACTATGGCTACACCTTC
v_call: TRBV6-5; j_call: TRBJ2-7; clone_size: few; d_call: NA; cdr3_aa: CASSTWGLGSYEQYF; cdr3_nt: TGTGCCAGCAGCACCTGGGGACTGGGAAGCTACGAGCAGTACTTC
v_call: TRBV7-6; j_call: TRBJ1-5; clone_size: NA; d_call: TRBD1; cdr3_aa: CASSPGGGRRNQPQHF; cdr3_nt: TGTGCCAGCAGCCCAGGGGGCGGACGGCGCAATCAGCCCCAGCATTTT
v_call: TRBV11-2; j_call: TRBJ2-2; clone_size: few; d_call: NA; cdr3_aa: CASSFYGTGELFF; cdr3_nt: TGTGCCAGCAGCTTTTACGGCACCGGGGAGCTGTTTTTT
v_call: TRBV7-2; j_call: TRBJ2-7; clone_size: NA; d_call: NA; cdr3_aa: CASSIRRVGYEQYF; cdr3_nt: TGTGCCAGCAGCATCAGGAGGGTGGGATACGAGCAGTACTTC
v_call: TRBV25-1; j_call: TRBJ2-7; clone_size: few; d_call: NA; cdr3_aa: CASGQHSYEQYF; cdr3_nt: TGTGCCTCTGGACAGCACTCCTACGAGCAGTACTTC
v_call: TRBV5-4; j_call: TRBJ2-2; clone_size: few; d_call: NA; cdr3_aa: CASSLGAARGGELFF; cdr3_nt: TGTGCCAGCAGCTTGGGAGCCGCTAGAGGCGGGGAGCTGTTTTTT
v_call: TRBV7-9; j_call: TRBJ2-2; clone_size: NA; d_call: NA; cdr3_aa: CASSVQGNTGELFF; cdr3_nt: TGTGCCAGCAGCGTACAGGGGAACACCGGGGAGCTGTTTTTT
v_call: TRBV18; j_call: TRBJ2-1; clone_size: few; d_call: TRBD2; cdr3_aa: CASSPEWRESYEQFF; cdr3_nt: TGTGCCAGCTCACCAGAGTGGCGGGAGTCCTATGAGCAGTTCTTC
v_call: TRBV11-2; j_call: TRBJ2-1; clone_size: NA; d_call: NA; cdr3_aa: CASSSRGPNNEQFF; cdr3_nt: TGTGCCAGCAGCTCCCGCGGGCCGAACAATGAGCAGTTCTTC
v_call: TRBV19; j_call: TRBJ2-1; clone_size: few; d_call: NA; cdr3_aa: CASSILGGAYNEQFF; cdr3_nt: TGTGCCAGTAGTATCCTCGGCGGAGCCTACAATGAGCAGTTCTTC
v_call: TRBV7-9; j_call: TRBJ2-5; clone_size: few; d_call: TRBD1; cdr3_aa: CASSLRAGGEETQYF; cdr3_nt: TGTGCCAGCAGCTTACGGGCAGGGGGTGAAGAGACCCAGTACTTC